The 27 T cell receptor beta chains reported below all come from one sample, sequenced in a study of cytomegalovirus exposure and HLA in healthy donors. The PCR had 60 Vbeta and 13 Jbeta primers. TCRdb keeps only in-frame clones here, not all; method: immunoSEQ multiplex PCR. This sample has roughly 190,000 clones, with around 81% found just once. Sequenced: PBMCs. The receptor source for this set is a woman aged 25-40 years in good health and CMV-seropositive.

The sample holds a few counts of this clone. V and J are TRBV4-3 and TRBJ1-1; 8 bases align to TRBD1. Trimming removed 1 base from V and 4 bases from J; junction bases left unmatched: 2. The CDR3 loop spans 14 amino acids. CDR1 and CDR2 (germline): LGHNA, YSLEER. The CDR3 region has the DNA TGCGCCAGCAGCCAAGTAACAGGGGGCACTGAAGCTTTCTTT. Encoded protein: CASSQVTGGTEAFF.

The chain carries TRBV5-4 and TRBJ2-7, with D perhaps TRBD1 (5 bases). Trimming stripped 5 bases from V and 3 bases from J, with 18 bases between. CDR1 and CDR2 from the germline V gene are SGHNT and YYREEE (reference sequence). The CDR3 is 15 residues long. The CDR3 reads CASSSGQSLNYEQYF. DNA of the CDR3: TGTGCCAGCAGTTCTGGACAAAGCCTTAACTACGAGCAGTACTTC. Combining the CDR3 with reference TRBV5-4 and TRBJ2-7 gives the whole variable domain ETGVTQSPTHLIKTRGQQVTLRCSSQSGHNTVSWYQQALGQGPQFIFQYYREEENGRGNFPPRFSGLQFPNYSSELNVNALELDDSALYLCASSSGQSLNYEQYFGPGTRLTVT.

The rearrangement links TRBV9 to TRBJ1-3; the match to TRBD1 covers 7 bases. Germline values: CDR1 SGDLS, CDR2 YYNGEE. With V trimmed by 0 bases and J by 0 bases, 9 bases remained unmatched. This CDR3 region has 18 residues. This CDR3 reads CASSVDPGGISSGNTIYF. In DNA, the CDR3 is TGTGCCAGCAGCGTAGACCCAGGGGGGATTAGCTCTGGAAACACCATATATTTT.

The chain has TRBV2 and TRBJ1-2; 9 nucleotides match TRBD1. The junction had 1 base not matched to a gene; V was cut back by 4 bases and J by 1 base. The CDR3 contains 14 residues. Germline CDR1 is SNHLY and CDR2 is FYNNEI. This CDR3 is CASSGGQGNYGYTF. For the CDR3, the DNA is TGTGCCAGCAGTGGGGGACAGGGTAACTATGGCTACACCTTC.

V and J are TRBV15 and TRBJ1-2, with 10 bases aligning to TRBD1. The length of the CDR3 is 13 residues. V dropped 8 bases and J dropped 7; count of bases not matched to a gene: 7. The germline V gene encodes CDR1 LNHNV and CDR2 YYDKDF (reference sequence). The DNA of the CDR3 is TGTGCCACCGAACCGGGACAGGGGTCTGGCTACACCTTC. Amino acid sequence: CATEPGQGSGYTF.

CDR3 protein: CASSWTGGLDTQYF. DNA of the CDR3: TGTGCCAGCAGTTGGACCGGGGGACTAGATACGCAGTATTTT. The V gene is TRBV7-2, the J gene TRBJ2-3; D may be TRBD2 (6 bases). The CDR3 extends over 14 amino acids. Germline CDR1 and CDR2: SGHTA and FQGNSA. Trimming shortened V by 6 bases and J by 5 bases, and 15 bases separated the two germline ends.

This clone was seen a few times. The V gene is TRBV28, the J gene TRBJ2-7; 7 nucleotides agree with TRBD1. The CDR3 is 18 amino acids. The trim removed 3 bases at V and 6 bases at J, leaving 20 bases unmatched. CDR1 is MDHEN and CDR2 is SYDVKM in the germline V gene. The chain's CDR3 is CASSFLTITSTGRGEQYF. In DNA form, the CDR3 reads TGTGCCAGCAGTTTCCTAACAATTACCTCGACAGGGAGAGGCGAGCAGTACTTC.

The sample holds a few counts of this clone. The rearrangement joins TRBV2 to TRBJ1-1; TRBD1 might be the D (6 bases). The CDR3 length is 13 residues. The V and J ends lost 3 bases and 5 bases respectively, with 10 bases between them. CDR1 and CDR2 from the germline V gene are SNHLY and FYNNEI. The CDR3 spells CASSEGARTEAFF. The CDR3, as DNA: TGTGCCAGCAGTGAGGGGGCACGTACTGAAGCTTTCTTT.

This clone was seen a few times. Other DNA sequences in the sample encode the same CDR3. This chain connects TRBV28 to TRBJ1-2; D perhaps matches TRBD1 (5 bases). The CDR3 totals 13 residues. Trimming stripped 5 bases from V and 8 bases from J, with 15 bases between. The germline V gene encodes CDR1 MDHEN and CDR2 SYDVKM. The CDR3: CASSPQGTRGYTF. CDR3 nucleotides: TGTGCCAGCAGTCCCCAGGGCACTCGGGGCTACACCTTC.

CDR3 sequence: CASSLGQGASQPQHF. The CDR3, as DNA: TGCGCCAGCAGCTTGGGTCAGGGGGCGTCCCAGCCCCAGCATTTT. The V call is TRBV5-1, the J call TRBJ1-5; 8 nucleotides align to TRBD1. V shed 0 bases, J shed 7 bases, and the junction held 6 bases outside the gene matches. Germline lookup yields CDR1 SGHRS and CDR2 YFSETQ. The length of the CDR3 is 15 residues.

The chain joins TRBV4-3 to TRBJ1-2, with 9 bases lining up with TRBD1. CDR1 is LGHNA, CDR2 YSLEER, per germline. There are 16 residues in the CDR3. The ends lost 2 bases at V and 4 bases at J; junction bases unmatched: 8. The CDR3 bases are TGCGCCAGCAGCCAACCAGCGGGGACAGGGCTCTATGGCTACACCTTC. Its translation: CASSQPAGTGLYGYTF.

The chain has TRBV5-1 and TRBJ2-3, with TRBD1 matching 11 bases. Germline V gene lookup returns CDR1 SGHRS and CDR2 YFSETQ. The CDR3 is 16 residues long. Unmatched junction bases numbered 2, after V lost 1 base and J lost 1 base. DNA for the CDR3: TGCGCCAGCAGCTTGTTGGGACAGGGGGGCACAGATACGCAGTATTTT. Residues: CASSLLGQGGTDTQYF.

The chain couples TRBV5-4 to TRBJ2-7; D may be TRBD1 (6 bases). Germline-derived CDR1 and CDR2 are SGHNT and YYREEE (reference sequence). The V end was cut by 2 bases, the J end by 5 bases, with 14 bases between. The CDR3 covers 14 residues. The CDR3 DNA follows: TGTGCCAGCAGCTTAGTACAGGGCTTGGACGAGCAGTACTTC. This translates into CASSLVQGLDEQYF.

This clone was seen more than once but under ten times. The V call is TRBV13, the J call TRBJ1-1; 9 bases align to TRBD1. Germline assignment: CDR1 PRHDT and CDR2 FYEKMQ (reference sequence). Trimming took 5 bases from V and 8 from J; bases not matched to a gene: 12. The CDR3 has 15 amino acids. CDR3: CASSAYFTGTGEAFF. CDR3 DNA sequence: TGTGCCAGCAGCGCCTATTTTACCGGGACAGGGGAAGCTTTCTTT.

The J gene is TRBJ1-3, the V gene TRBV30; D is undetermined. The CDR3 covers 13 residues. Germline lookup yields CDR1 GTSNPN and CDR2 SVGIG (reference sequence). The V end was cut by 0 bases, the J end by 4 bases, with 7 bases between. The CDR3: CAWSVQLGNTIYF. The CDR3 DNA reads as TGTGCCTGGAGTGTACAGTTGGGAAACACCATATATTTT.

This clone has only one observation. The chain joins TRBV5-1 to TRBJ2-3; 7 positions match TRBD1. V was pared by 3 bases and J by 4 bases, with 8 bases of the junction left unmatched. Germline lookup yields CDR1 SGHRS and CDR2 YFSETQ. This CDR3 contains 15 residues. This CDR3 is CASSWTGGDADTQYF. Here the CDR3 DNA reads TGCGCCAGCAGCTGGACAGGTGGAGATGCAGATACGCAGTATTTT.

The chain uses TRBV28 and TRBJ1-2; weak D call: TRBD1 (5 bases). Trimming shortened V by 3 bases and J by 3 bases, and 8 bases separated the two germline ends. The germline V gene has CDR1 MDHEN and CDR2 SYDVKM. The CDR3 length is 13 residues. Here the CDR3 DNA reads TGTGCCAGCAGTTTTACGACAGACTATGGCTACACCTTC. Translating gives CASSFTTDYGYTF.

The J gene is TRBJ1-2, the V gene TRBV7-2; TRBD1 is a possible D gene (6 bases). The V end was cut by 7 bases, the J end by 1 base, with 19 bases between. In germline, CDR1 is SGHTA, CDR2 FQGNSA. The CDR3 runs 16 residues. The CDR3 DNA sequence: TGTGCCAGCACCCCTCGGCGGGGGCCCCTTAACTATGGCTACACCTTC. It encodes CASTPRRGPLNYGYTF. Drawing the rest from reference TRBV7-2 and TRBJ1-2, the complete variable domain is GAGVSQSPSNKVTEKGKDVELRCDPISGHTALYWYRQSLGQGLEFLIYFQGNSAPDKSGLPSDRFSAERTGGSVSTLTIQRTQQEDSAVYLCASTPRRGPLNYGYTFGSGTRLTVV.

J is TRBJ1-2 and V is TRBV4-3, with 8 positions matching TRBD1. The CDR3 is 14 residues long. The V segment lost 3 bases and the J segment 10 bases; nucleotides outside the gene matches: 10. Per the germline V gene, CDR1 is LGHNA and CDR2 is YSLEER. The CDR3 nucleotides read TGCGCCAGCAGCCAGTCCCAGGGGGCGCGGGACTACACCTTC. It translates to CASSQSQGARDYTF.

CDR3: CATKNRVVNTGELFF. The CDR3 DNA follows: TGTGCCACCAAAAACAGGGTAGTGAACACCGGGGAGCTGTTTTTT. This sequence joins TRBV7-2 and TRBJ2-2; D may be TRBD1 (6 bases). This CDR3 has 15 amino acids. CDR1 is SGHTA and CDR2 is FQGNSA in the germline V gene. V lost 10 bases, J lost 1 base, and 16 bases lay in between.

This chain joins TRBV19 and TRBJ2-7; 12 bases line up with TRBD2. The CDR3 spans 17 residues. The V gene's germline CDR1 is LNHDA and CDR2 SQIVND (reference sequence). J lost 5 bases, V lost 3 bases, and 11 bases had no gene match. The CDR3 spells CASSIPGTSGSRDEQYF. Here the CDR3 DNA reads TGTGCCAGTAGTATCCCCGGGACTAGCGGGTCGCGGGACGAGCAGTACTTC.

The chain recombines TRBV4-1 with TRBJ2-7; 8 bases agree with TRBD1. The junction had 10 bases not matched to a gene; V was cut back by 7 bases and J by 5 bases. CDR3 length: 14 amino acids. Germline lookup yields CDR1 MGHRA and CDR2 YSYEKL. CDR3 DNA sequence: TGCGCCAGCAACGCAAGACAGGGGCTCCACGAGCAGTACTTC. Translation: CASNARQGLHEQYF.

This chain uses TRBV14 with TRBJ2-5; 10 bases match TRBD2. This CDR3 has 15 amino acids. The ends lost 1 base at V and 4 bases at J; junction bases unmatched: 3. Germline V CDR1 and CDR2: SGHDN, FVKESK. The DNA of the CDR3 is TGTGCCAGCAGCCAAGTTCTAGCGGGAGCAGAGACCCAGTACTTC. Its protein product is CASSQVLAGAETQYF. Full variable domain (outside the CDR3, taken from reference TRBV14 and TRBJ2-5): EAGVTQFPSHSVIEKGQTVTLRCDPISGHDNLYWYRRVMGKEIKFLLHFVKESKQDESGMPNNRFLAERTGGTYSTLKVQPAELEDSGVYFCASSQVLAGAETQYFGPGTRLLVL.

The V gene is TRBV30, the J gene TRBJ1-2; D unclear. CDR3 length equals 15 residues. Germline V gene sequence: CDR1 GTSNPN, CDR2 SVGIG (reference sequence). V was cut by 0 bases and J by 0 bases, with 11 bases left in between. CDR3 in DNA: TGTGCCTGGAGTGTACGTGCACTGGCTAACTATGGCTACACCTTC. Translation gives CAWSVRALANYGYTF.

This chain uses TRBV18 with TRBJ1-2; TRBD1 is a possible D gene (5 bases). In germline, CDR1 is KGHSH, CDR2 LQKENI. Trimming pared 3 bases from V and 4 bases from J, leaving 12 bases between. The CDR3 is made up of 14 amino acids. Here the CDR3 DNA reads TGTGCCAGCTCACCGGGGGGAGATAGCTATGGCTACACCTTC. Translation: CASSPGGDSYGYTF.

The CDR3 DNA follows: TGTGCCAGCTCACCTCGTAGGACAGGGGATGAAAAACTGTTTTTT. Translation: CASSPRRTGDEKLFF. The chain carries TRBV18 and TRBJ1-4; TRBD1 matches at 9 bases. The CDR3 contains 15 residues. V shed 3 bases, J shed 6 bases, and the junction held 5 bases outside the gene matches. Germline-derived CDR1 and CDR2 are KGHSH and LQKENI.

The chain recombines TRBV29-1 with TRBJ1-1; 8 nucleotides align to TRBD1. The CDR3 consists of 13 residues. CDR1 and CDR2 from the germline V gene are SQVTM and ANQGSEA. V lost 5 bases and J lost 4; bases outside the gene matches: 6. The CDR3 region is CSVPGGAGTEAFF. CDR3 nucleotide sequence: TGCAGCGTTCCAGGGGGCGCGGGCACTGAAGCTTTCTTT.